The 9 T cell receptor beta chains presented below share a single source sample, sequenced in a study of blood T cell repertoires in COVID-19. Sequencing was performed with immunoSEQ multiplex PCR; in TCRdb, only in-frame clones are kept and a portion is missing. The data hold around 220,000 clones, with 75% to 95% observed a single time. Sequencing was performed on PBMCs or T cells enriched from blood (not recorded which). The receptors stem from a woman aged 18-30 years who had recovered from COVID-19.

CDR3 coding DNA: TGTGCCAGTAGTCGAGACAGGGCCTACGAGCAGTACTTC. Translated: CASSRDRAYEQYF. J is TRBJ2-7 and V is TRBV19; 7 bases fit TRBD1. The length of the CDR3 is 13 residues. Germline V gene sequence: CDR1 LNHDA, CDR2 SQIVND (reference sequence). After removal of 5 bases from V and 2 bases from J, the junction contained 3 bases not matched to a gene.

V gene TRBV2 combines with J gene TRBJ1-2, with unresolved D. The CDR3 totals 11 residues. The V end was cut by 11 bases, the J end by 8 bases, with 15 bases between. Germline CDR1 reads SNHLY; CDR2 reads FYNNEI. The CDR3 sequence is CAQVGAFGYTF. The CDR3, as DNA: TGTGCCCAGGTCGGTGCGTTCGGCTACACCTTC. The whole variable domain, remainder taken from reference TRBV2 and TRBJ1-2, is EPEVTQTPSHQVTQMGQEVILRCVPISNHLYFYWYRQILGQKVEFLVSFYNNEISEKSEIFDDQFSVERPDGSNFTLKIRSTKLEDSAMYFCAQVGAFGYTFGSGTRLTVV.

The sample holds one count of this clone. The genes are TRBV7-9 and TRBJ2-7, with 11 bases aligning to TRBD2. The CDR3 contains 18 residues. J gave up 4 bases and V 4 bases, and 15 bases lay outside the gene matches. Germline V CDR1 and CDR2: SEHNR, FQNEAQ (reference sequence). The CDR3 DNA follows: TGTGCCAGCAGCTCCTCAAATTTACTAGCGGGGGTCGGGTACGAGCAGTACTTC. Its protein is CASSSSNLLAGVGYEQYF.

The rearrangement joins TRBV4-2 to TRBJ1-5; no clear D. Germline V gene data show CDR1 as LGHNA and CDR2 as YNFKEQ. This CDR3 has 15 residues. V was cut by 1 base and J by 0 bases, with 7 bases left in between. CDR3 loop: CASSQGTNSNQPQHF. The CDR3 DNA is TGTGCCAGCAGCCAAGGAACTAATAGCAATCAGCCCCAGCATTTT.

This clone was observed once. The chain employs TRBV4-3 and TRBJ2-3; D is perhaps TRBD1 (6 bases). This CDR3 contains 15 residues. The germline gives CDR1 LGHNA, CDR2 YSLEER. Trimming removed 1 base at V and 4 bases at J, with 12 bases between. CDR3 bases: TGCGCCAGCAGCCAAGGACAGGCCTCTCCAGATACGCAGTATTTT. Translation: CASSQGQASPDTQYF.

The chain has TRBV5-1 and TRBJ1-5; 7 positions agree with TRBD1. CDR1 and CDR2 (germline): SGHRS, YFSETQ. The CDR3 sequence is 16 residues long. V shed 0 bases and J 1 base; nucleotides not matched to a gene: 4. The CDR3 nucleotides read TGCGCCAGCAGCTTGGGGTACAGGGGAAGCAATCAGCCCCAGCATTTT. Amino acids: CASSLGYRGSNQPQHF.

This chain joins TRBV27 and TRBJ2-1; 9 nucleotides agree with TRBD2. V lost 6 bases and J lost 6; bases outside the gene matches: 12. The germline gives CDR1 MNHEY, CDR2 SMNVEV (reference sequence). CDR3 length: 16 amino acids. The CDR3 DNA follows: TGTGCCAGCAGCCGTCGATTAGCGGGGGCCGCCAATGAGCAGTTCTTC. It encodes CASSRRLAGAANEQFF.

CDR3 sequence reads: CASSLGPGTGIDYGYTF. CDR3 DNA: TGCGCCAGCAGCTTGGGCCCCGGGACAGGGATAGACTATGGCTACACCTTC. The J gene is TRBJ1-2, the V gene TRBV5-1, with 9 positions matching TRBD1. Germline values: CDR1 SGHRS, CDR2 YFSETQ. Trimming took 0 bases from V and 3 from J; bases not matched to a gene: 9. The CDR3 sequence is 17 residues long.

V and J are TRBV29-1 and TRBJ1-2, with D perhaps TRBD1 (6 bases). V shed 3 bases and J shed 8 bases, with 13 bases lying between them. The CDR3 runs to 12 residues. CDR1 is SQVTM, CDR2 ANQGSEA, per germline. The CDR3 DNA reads TGCAGCGTTGATCTCAGGGGCTTAGGCTACACCTTC. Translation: CSVDLRGLGYTF.